This is a list of T cell receptor beta chains from one sample in a study of OX40 agonist ivuxolimab in advanced cancers. Libraries were prepared by immunoSEQ multiplex PCR; TCRdb keeps only in-frame clonotypes and omits some of them. This table has just under 80,000 clones, roughly 90% appearing once. Sequenced here: CD4+ or CD8+ T cells sorted from blood, sampled in a trial of the OX40 agonist ivuxolimab. These receptors were taken from an adult with an advanced solid tumor such as melanoma, head and neck, liver or kidney cancer. Both conserved end residues are part of each CDR3. D genes are given only for firm matches. Expanded clones get a size class; other rows say once, few or many, or leave the size out.

J gene | V gene | D gene | clone size | CDR3 length | CDR3 DNA | CDR3 protein
TRBJ2-7 | TRBV7-2 | NA | NA | 13 | TGTGCCAGCAGCTTGCGGCAGGGCTACGAGCAGTACTTC | CASSLRQGYEQYF
TRBJ2-1 | TRBV5-1 | NA | NA | 11 | TGCGCCAGCAGCTTGGCGGTTGAGCAGTTCTTC | CASSLAVEQFF
TRBJ2-1 | TRBV7-9 | NA | NA | 12 | TGTGCCGGTGGACTCGGCTACAATGAGCAGTTCTTC | CAGGLGYNEQFF
TRBJ2-1 | TRBV7-9 | TRBD2 | NA | 13 | TGTGCCAGCAGCTTGACTAGCGGGGGTGAGCAGTTCTTC | CASSLTSGGEQFF
TRBJ2-5 | TRBV30 | NA | NA | 13 | TGTGCCTGGAAGGTTGGGGGCATGGAGACCCAGTACTTC | CAWKVGGMETQYF
TRBJ2-4 | TRBV27 | TRBD2 | NA | 15 | TGTGCCAGCAGTTTAAGGGCTAGCGGCGAAAACATTCAGTACTTC | CASSLRASGENIQYF
TRBJ1-1 | TRBV6-1 | NA | NA | 15 | TGTGCCAGCAGTATACGGGTCCCTGGGAGCACTGAAGCTTTCTTT | CASSIRVPGSTEAFF
TRBJ2-3 | TRBV18 | TRBD2 | NA | 18 | TGTGCCAGCTCCCCTGGGCTAGCGGGAGGGCCGCATGGAGATACGCAGTATTTT | CASSPGLAGGPHGDTQYF
TRBJ1-4 | TRBV18 | TRBD1 | NA | 16 | TGTGCCAGCTCACCACGGGACAGGGGTTCGGATGAAAAACTGTTTTTT | CASSPRDRGSDEKLFF
TRBJ2-2 | TRBV9 | NA | NA | 15 | TGTGCCAGCAGCCCTCAGACTAGTTCTATCGGGGAGCTGTTTTTT | CASSPQTSSIGELFF
TRBJ2-2 | TRBV19 | NA | NA | 14 | TGTGCCAGTAGTCGGGGGCGTGACACCGGGGAGCTGTTTTTT | CASSRGRDTGELFF
TRBJ2-1 | TRBV19 | TRBD2 | once | 15 | TGTGCCAGCGGGACTAGCGGGATCTCCTACAATGAGCAGTTCTTC | CASGTSGISYNEQFF
TRBJ2-1 | TRBV7-9 | NA | NA | 14 | TGTGCCAGCAGTCTTTCGACTAACAACAATGAGCAGTTCTTC | CASSLSTNNNEQFF
TRBJ2-5 | TRBV30 | NA | once | 13 | TGTGCCTGGAGTGTACGTCCTCAAGAGACCCAGTACTTC | CAWSVRPQETQYF
TRBJ2-2 | TRBV4-1 | NA | once | 18 | TGCGCCAGCAGCCAAGATTGGGTCCCCGTCGGGAACACCGGGGAGCTGTTTTTT | CASSQDWVPVGNTGELFF
TRBJ1-2 | TRBV19 | NA | NA | 17 | TGTGCCAGTAGTATATTAGGTTCCCCCCGTGAGCTCTCTGGCTACACCTTC | CASSILGSPRELSGYTF
TRBJ2-3 | TRBV4-1 | TRBD2 | NA | 19 | TGCGCCAGCAGCCGGACTTTATTGGGAAGACTAGCGGGAGGCAGATACGCAGTATTT | CASSRTLLGRLAGGRYAVF
TRBJ2-6 | TRBV18 | NA | NA | 14 | TGTGCCAGCTCAATCGGCTCTGGGGCCAACGTCCTGACTTTC | CASSIGSGANVLTF
TRBJ2-7 | TRBV11-2 | NA | NA | 16 | TGTGCCAGCAGCTTAGCGAGGGCCCTAAGCTCCTACGAGCAGTACTTC | CASSLARALSSYEQYF
TRBJ1-2 | TRBV10-3 | NA | NA | 15 | TGTGCCATCTCTAACGGAGTCACAGGCAGTTATGGCTACACCTTC | CAISNGVTGSYGYTF
TRBJ2-4 | TRBV7-2 | NA | NA | 13 | TGTGCCAGCAGCTCAATTCAGGGGAACATTCAGTACTTC | CASSSIQGNIQYF
TRBJ2-5 | TRBV4-1 | TRBD2 | NA | 19 | TGCGCCAGCAGCCAAGGATCTACTAGCGGGAGGTCCCGGGGAGAGACCCAGTACTTC | CASSQGSTSGRSRGETQYF
TRBJ2-3 | TRBV5-1 | NA | NA | 15 | TGCGCCAGCAGCCGATCTTGGGGGCCACAAGATACGCAGTATTTT | CASSRSWGPQDTQYF
TRBJ1-5 | TRBV10-2 | NA | NA | 18 | TGCGCCAGCAGCGATAAAATCGGGCTCGGGAGCCTCAATCAGCCCCAGCATTTT | CASSDKIGLGSLNQPQHF
TRBJ2-2 | TRBV4-3 | NA | NA | 13 | TGCGCCAGCAGCCCACAGGGTCCCGGGGAGCTGTTTTTT | CASSPQGPGELFF
TRBJ2-5 | TRBV10-1 | TRBD2 | NA | 15 | TGCGCCAGCAGTGACCTAGCGGGAACCCAAGAGACCCAGTACTTC | CASSDLAGTQETQYF
TRBJ1-5 | TRBV19 | NA | NA | 14 | TGTGCCAGTAGTATAGGGGGGAAGAATCAGCCCCAGCATTTT | CASSIGGKNQPQHF
TRBJ1-5 | TRBV19 | NA | NA | 15 | TGTGCCAGTAGTATAGAGGGGGGTGGCAATCAGCCCCAGCATTTT | CASSIEGGGNQPQHF
TRBJ2-4 | TRBV4-3 | NA | NA | 15 | TGCGCCAGCAGCCAAGGACTAGTAGGCAGGGACATTCAGTACTTC | CASSQGLVGRDIQYF
TRBJ1-2 | TRBV2 | NA | once | 11 | TGTGCCAGCAGCCAGGTCGGGGGCTACACCTTC | CASSQVGGYTF
TRBJ2-7 | TRBV5-5 | TRBD2 | NA | 18 | TGTGCCAGCACCCCATGGTCTAGCGGGAGGGCCAACGTTAAGGAGCAGTACTTC | CASTPWSSGRANVKEQYF
TRBJ1-1 | TRBV11-3 | NA | NA | 15 | TGTGCCAGCAGCCCTGGGGGGGGACTGAACACTGAAGCTTTCTTT | CASSPGGGLNTEAFF
TRBJ2-7 | TRBV11-2 | NA | NA | 16 | TGTGCCAGCAGCTTAGTGGAGGAGCGGGCTCTCTACGAGCAGTACTTC | CASSLVEERALYEQYF
TRBJ1-1 | TRBV5-4 | TRBD1 | few | 16 | TGTGCCAGCAGCTCCGGGACAGTAAGGAGGGGAACTGAAGCTTTCTTT | CASSSGTVRRGTEAFF
TRBJ2-7 | TRBV5-1 | TRBD2 | NA | 15 | TGCGCCAGCAGCTCCATCTCCGGGGGGGCCTACGAGCAGTACTTC | CASSSISGGAYEQYF
TRBJ2-1 | TRBV6-5 | NA | NA | 14 | TGTGCCAGCAGTCCGACAGCCTCCTACAATGAGCAGTTCTTC | CASSPTASYNEQFF
TRBJ1-2 | TRBV4-1 | NA | NA | 17 | TGCGCCAGCAGCCAAGAAGGGGCTCGGGACGGGAACTATGGCTACACCTTC | CASSQEGARDGNYGYTF
TRBJ2-2 | TRBV18 | TRBD1 | NA | 15 | TGTGCCAGCTCACCATCAGACAGGGGCACCGGGGAGCTGTTTTTT | CASSPSDRGTGELFF
TRBJ1-4 | TRBV6-5 | NA | NA | 16 | TGTGCCAGCAGTTACTCGACGGCTAGAAAAAATGAAAAACTGTTTTTT | CASSYSTARKNEKLFF
TRBJ1-1 | TRBV7-2 | TRBD1 | NA | 14 | TGTGCCAGCAGCAGGGGACAGGGGAACACTGAAGCTTTCTTT | CASSRGQGNTEAFF
TRBJ2-6 | TRBV21-1 | NA | NA | 16 | TGTGCCAGCAGCAAACAGGGAGCAGCTGGGGCCAACGTCCTGACTTTC | CASSKQGAAGANVLTF
TRBJ2-7 | TRBV7-6 | TRBD1 | few | 11 | TGTGCCAGCAGCTTGCCCGGGACAGGAGGGTTC | CASSLPGTGGF
TRBJ2-4 | TRBV18 | TRBD1 | once | 15 | TGTGCCAGCTCACCGGACAGGGTAGCCAAAAACATTCAGTACTTC | CASSPDRVAKNIQYF
TRBJ1-1 | TRBV5-6 | NA | NA | 14 | TGTGCCAGCAGAAAAGAACAGGGGAACACTGAAGCTTTCTTT | CASRKEQGNTEAFF
TRBJ2-6 | TRBV27 | NA | NA | 14 | TGTGCCAGCAGTCGCCTCTCTGGGGCCAACGTCCTGACTTTC | CASSRLSGANVLTF